The entry that follows covers one TCR beta chain sequence. This sample was included in a study of T cell responses to AZD1222 COVID-19 vaccine. The repertoire was sequenced with immunoSEQ multiplex PCR; TCRdb's copy has only in-frame clones and lacks some. The data contain 100,000 to 150,000 clones, 75% to 90% of them singletons. The sequence came from an adult in good health. Sequenced material: peripheral blood, taken on day 0 of AZD1222 vaccination.

CDR3 nucleotide sequence: TGTGCCAGCAGCAACTCAGCGGGAGCGGTTAGCTCCTACGAGCAGTACTTC. It yields the protein CASSNSAGAVSSYEQYF. This chain connects TRBV21-1 to TRBJ2-7; no check of the table's D call, TRBD2, against the DNA was made. TRBV21-1 is classified as a pseudogene. This CDR3 has 17 amino acids.